These 31 T cell receptor beta chains came from one sample sequenced in a study of blood T cell repertoires in COVID-19 (dated by TCRdb to about 2020). Libraries came from the immunoSEQ multiplex PCR assay. TCRdb's version of the immuneACCESS table is confined to in-frame rearrangements and falls short of the full clone set. An unresolved V gene accounts for under half of the shortfall where checked; the remainder is of unknown origin. Counted in this sample were 60,000 to 80,000 clones; around 80% of them appeared once. The top ten clonotypes cover about 13% of the sample. Source material: peripheral blood. These receptors came from a man aged 45 to 65 with COVID-19, enrolled during active disease.

About this clone itself: Other DNA sequences in this specimen translate into the identical CDR3. The chain couples TRBV18 to TRBJ1-2; possibly TRBD1 for D (6 bases). CDR3 length equals 12 residues. Trimming cost V 2 bases and J 8 bases, with 9 bases left between them. Looked up from germline, CDR1 is KGHSH and CDR2 is LQKENI. The CDR3 DNA reads TGTGCCAGCTCACCAAACAGGGACGGCTACACCTTC. This encodes CASSPNRDGYTF.

The chain uses TRBV6-1 and TRBJ2-2; 9 bases match TRBD2. Germline V CDR1 and CDR2: MNHNS, SASEGT. The CDR3 runs to 17 residues. V was pared by 2 bases and J by 2 bases, with 6 bases of the junction left unmatched. The CDR3 region is CASSEYASGINTGELFF. As DNA, the CDR3 is TGTGCCAGCAGTGAATATGCTAGCGGGATAAACACCGGGGAGCTGTTTTTT.

The CDR3 region is CASSRDRDTDTQYF. The CDR3 coding sequence is TGCGCCAGCAGCCGAGACAGAGACACAGATACGCAGTATTTT. V and J are TRBV5-1 and TRBJ2-3; D is perhaps TRBD1 (5 bases). The V gene lost 4 bases and the J gene lost 2 bases, with 11 bases spanning the gap. Germline loops: CDR1 SGHRS, CDR2 YFSETQ. The CDR3 covers 14 residues.

V gene TRBV24-1 combines with J gene TRBJ2-5, with D perhaps matching TRBD1 (5 bases). The CDR3 is 15 amino acids. V was clipped by 0 bases and J by 5 bases, with 12 bases between them. Per germline, CDR1 KGHDR and CDR2 SFDVKD. CDR3 protein: CATSDLQAGRETQYF. CDR3 DNA: TGTGCCACCAGTGATTTGCAAGCAGGGCGGGAGACCCAGTACTTC.

This chain joins TRBV18 and TRBJ1-1; 7 nucleotides match TRBD1. Germline CDR1 is KGHSH and CDR2 is LQKENI. The CDR3 runs to 14 residues. V lost 4 bases and J lost 4; bases outside the gene matches: 6. The CDR3 DNA reads TGTGCCAGCTCACAAAACAGGGGTAGCACTGAAGCTTTCTTT. Translating it yields CASSQNRGSTEAFF.

This clone was counted between two and nine times. The chain joins TRBV2 to TRBJ1-5; no reliable D call. The CDR3 runs to 13 residues. CDR1 is SNHLY, CDR2 FYNNEI, per germline. The ends were cut back, 2 bases at V and 15 bases at J, with 17 bases in the middle. This CDR3 reads CASSEKLGRLAHF. The CDR3 nucleotides read TGTGCCAGCAGTGAAAAGTTGGGCCGCCTGGCGCATTTT.

This rearrangement joins TRBV4-3 to TRBJ1-5; D may be TRBD1 (6 bases). This CDR3 comprises 15 residues. Germline lookup yields CDR1 LGHNA and CDR2 YSLEER. Trimming pared 0 bases from V and 4 bases from J, leaving 10 bases between. The CDR3 sequence is CASSQEWTANQPQHF. In nucleotides, the CDR3 is TGCGCCAGCAGCCAAGAATGGACAGCTAATCAGCCCCAGCATTTT.

The J gene is TRBJ2-7, the V gene TRBV4-3; 10 nucleotides line up with TRBD2. Per germline, CDR1 LGHNA and CDR2 YSLEER. The CDR3 sequence is 15 residues long. J lost 2 bases, V lost 4 bases, and 5 bases had no gene match. The CDR3 sequence: CASSPQREGPYEQYF. CDR3 bases: TGCGCCAGCAGCCCCCAGCGGGAGGGCCCCTACGAGCAGTACTTC.

The V and J genes are TRBV19 and TRBJ1-6, with a tentative D call TRBD1 (6 bases). Germline V gene data show CDR1 as LNHDA and CDR2 as SQIVND (reference sequence). This CDR3 is built from 18 residues. Trimming took off 0 bases at V and 6 bases at J, with 18 bases between the two ends. The CDR3 DNA reads as TGTGCCAGTAGTATAGATCGGTGGGACACAATGGGTAATTCACCCCTCCACTTT. It codes for CASSIDRWDTMGNSPLHF. The whole variable domain, filled in from reference TRBV19 and TRBJ1-6, reads DGGITQSPKYLFRKEGQNVTLSCEQNLNHDAMYWYRQDPGQGLRLIYYSQIVNDFQKGDIAEGYSVSREKKESFPLTVTSAQKNPTAFYLCASSIDRWDTMGNSPLHFGNGTRLTVT.

The DNA for the CDR3 is TGTGCCAGCAGCGTAGGCGGGGGAGATACGCAGTATTTT. Translating gives CASSVGGGDTQYF. The chain joins TRBV9 to TRBJ2-3, with 7 bases aligning to TRBD2. Trimming removed 0 bases from V and 5 bases from J; junction bases left unmatched: 0. This CDR3 is built from 13 residues. The germline V gene has CDR1 SGDLS and CDR2 YYNGEE.

This clone was counted between two and nine times. The chain links TRBV7-2 to TRBJ2-1; perhaps TRBD2 as D (6 bases). CDR1 is SGHTA and CDR2 is FQGNSA in the germline V gene. Between the trimmed V and J ends, which lost 4 bases and 4 bases, there was a span of 17 bases. The CDR3 spans 16 residues. The CDR3 loop reads CASSSNPGVRYNEQFF. CDR3 in DNA: TGTGCCAGCAGCTCAAACCCGGGAGTACGTTACAATGAGCAGTTCTTC.

The chain joins TRBV5-4 to TRBJ1-2; D uncertain. The CDR3 runs 14 residues. V was clipped by 0 bases and J by 3 bases, with 9 bases between them. Germline CDR1 reads SGHNT; CDR2 reads YYREEE (reference sequence). CDR3 DNA sequence: TGTGCCAGCAGCTTGGGACACCGTTACTATGGCTACACCTTC. It encodes CASSLGHRYYGYTF.

This sequence joins TRBV28 and TRBJ2-7; 10 nucleotides align to TRBD1. The J segment lost 4 bases and the V segment lost 7 bases, leaving 7 bases of the junction unmatched. CDR1 is MDHEN, CDR2 SYDVKM, per germline. This CDR3 spans 14 amino acids. The CDR3 DNA sequence: TGTGCCAGCACGCGGACAGGGGGTTTTTACGAGCAGTACTTC. This codes for CASTRTGGFYEQYF.

The chain recombines TRBV19 with TRBJ2-3; 7 bases align to TRBD1. Germline values: CDR1 LNHDA, CDR2 SQIVND (reference sequence). This CDR3 comprises 15 residues. Losses at the gene ends were 4 bases for V and 1 base for J; bases not matched to a gene: 5. This chain's CDR3 is CASSTDRDGTDTQYF. In DNA form, the CDR3 reads TGTGCCAGTAGTACCGACAGGGATGGCACAGATACGCAGTATTTT.

This chain links TRBV12-3 or TRBV12-4 with TRBJ2-1; 7 bases are shared with TRBD1. The V and J ends lost 5 bases and 11 bases, in that order; junction bases with no gene match: 6. The CDR3 is made up of 12 amino acids. In DNA, the CDR3 is TGTGCCAGCAGTCAAACAGGGGTCCAGCAGTTCTTC. Protein sequence: CASSQTGVQQFF.

The chain recombines TRBV2 with TRBJ2-1; tentative D call: TRBD2 (5 bases). This CDR3 comprises 13 residues. V was clipped by 6 bases and J by 5 bases, with 11 bases between them. Germline V gives CDR1 SNHLY, CDR2 FYNNEI. DNA for the CDR3: TGTGCCAGCAGGACCGGACTGAACAATGAGCAGTTCTTC. Its protein product is CASRTGLNNEQFF.

The V gene is TRBV3-1 (or the pseudogene TRBV3-2), the J gene TRBJ2-7; 7 bases map to TRBD2. V gave up 2 bases and J gave up 4 bases; unmatched junction bases: 11. The CDR3 extends over 16 amino acids. Germline CDR1 reads LGHDT; CDR2 reads YNNKEL (reference sequence). CDR3 nucleotides: TGTGCCAGCAGCCAATGGTCTGCGGCGGGAGCGTACGAGCAGTACTTC. Protein product: CASSQWSAAGAYEQYF.

V is TRBV18 and J is TRBJ1-1; D gene unclear. V was clipped by 4 bases and J by 1 base, with 13 bases between them. The germline gives CDR1 KGHSH, CDR2 LQKENI. This CDR3 comprises 15 residues. The CDR3 nucleotides are TGTGCCAGCTCACAGCAAGGCGGCCAGAACACTGAAGCTTTCTTT. Translated: CASSQQGGQNTEAFF.

This clone was detected a few times. The V call is TRBV5-5, the J call TRBJ2-7; a weak D match, TRBD1 (5 bases). This CDR3 has 13 amino acids. CDR1 is SGHKS, CDR2 YYEKEE, per germline (reference sequence). V was shortened by 4 bases and J by 3 bases, with 11 bases between the two germline ends. The CDR3 DNA reads TGTGCCAGCAGCCCGGTTAGGGGCTACGAGCAGTACTTC. This gives the protein CASSPVRGYEQYF.

This chain links TRBV7-9 with TRBJ2-7, with TRBD2 matching 7 bases. The CDR3 length is 15 residues. Germline CDR1 is SEHNR and CDR2 is FQNEAQ (reference sequence). V lost 5 bases, J lost 3 bases, and 10 bases stayed unmatched. The CDR3 DNA follows: TGTGCCAGCAGCCCGGGACTAAGCGGGAACTACGAGCAGTACTTC. Protein: CASSPGLSGNYEQYF.

This clone occurred a few times. The chain couples TRBV2 to TRBJ1-2; a possible D gene is TRBD1 (5 bases). The V and J ends lost 7 bases and 4 bases respectively, with 10 bases between them. Germline CDR1 SNHLY, CDR2 FYNNEI. The CDR3 runs to 12 residues. CDR3 loop: CASTPDSYGYTF. CDR3 sequence (DNA): TGTGCCAGCACACCCGACAGCTATGGCTACACCTTC.

This clone showed up just once. This chain links TRBV29-1 with TRBJ2-1, with 8 bases fitting TRBD1. From germline, CDR1 is SQVTM and CDR2 ANQGSEA. The trim removed 1 base at V and 4 bases at J, leaving 6 bases unmatched. The CDR3 spans 15 residues. CDR3 amino acids: CSVEGGTGTYNEQFF. Written as DNA, the CDR3 is TGCAGCGTTGAAGGAGGGACAGGAACATACAATGAGCAGTTCTTC.

The chain combines TRBV3-1 (or the pseudogene TRBV3-2) with TRBJ1-3; no definite D call. The CDR3 length is 12 residues. The germline gives CDR1 LGHDT, CDR2 YNNKEL (reference sequence). V lost 4 bases to trimming and J lost 4 bases, with 5 bases between them. CDR3 sequence (DNA): TGTGCCAGCAGCCTCCAGGGAAACACCATATATTTT. Its translation is CASSLQGNTIYF.

CDR3 nucleotides: TGTGCCAGCAGCGGCGGGAATCCCCGGTCATATACGCAGTATTTT. This gives the protein CASSGGNPRSYTQYF. The chain carries TRBV9 and TRBJ2-3; D is possibly TRBD2 (6 bases). The CDR3 runs to 15 residues. Trimming removed 3 bases at V and 7 bases at J, with 18 bases between. Germline-derived CDR1 and CDR2 are SGDLS and YYNGEE.

The sample holds a few counts of this clone. The gene calls are TRBV19 and TRBJ2-1, with 11 positions matching TRBD2. The CDR3 is 13 residues long. Germline V gene sequence: CDR1 LNHDA, CDR2 SQIVND (reference sequence). Germline trimming cut 9 bases from V and 8 bases from J; bases unmatched to any gene: 6. The CDR3 loop is CASQWTSGYEQFF. The CDR3 nucleotides read TGTGCCAGCCAGTGGACTAGCGGGTATGAGCAGTTCTTC.

The rearrangement joins TRBV3-1 (or the pseudogene TRBV3-2) to TRBJ1-5, with TRBD1 as a possible D gene (6 bases). Germline CDR1 and CDR2: LGHDT and YNNKEL (reference sequence). This CDR3 region has 15 residues. V shed 4 bases and J shed 1 base, with 11 bases lying between them. The CDR3 DNA is TGTGCCAGCAGCCGTGATGACAGGAGCAATCAGCCCCAGCATTTT. Its protein is CASSRDDRSNQPQHF.

This chain connects TRBV27 to TRBJ1-6; D ambiguous. Germline assignment: CDR1 MNHEY and CDR2 SMNVEV (reference sequence). The CDR3 has 14 residues. V gave up 4 bases and J gave up 6 bases, with 10 bases separating them. CDR3 region: CASSWRQLNSPLHF. The DNA of the CDR3 is TGTGCCAGCAGTTGGAGGCAGCTTAATTCACCCCTCCACTTT.

This chain joins TRBV12-5 and TRBJ2-7; D is perhaps TRBD2 (5 bases). The germline V gene encodes CDR1 LGHNT and CDR2 FRNRAP. Trimming shortened V by 0 bases and J by 4 bases, and 16 bases separated the two germline ends. The CDR3 covers 16 residues. The CDR3 nucleotides are TGTGCTAGTGGTTTGGTACAGTCGGGGATTTTATACGAGCAGTACTTC. The encoded protein is CASGLVQSGILYEQYF.

This clone was found once. The V call is TRBV6-1, the J call TRBJ1-2; TRBD1 aligns across 7 bases. Per the germline V gene, CDR1 is MNHNS and CDR2 is SASEGT. V lost 3 bases to trimming and J lost 0 bases; unmatched junction nucleotides: 10. The CDR3 loop spans 17 amino acids. This CDR3 reads CASSDPRGSKANYGYTF. CDR3 coding DNA: TGTGCCAGCAGTGACCCCAGGGGGTCTAAGGCTAACTATGGCTACACCTTC.

This clone was detected only once. The chain combines TRBV11-2 with TRBJ2-7; 9 bases match TRBD2. With 8 bases clipped from V and 4 bases from J, the junction kept 6 bases outside the gene matches. Germline lookup yields CDR1 SGHAT and CDR2 FQNNGV. The CDR3 spans 13 residues. CDR3 region: CASSRLADYEQYF. In nucleotides, the CDR3 is TGTGCCAGCTCCAGACTAGCGGATTACGAGCAGTACTTC.

V is TRBV30 and J is TRBJ1-2; TRBD1 matches 10 bases. This CDR3 has 12 residues. The junction had 2 bases not matched to a gene; V was cut back by 3 bases and J by 7 bases. Germline CDR1 reads GTSNPN; CDR2 reads SVGIG (reference sequence). The CDR3 here is CAWRWDRGGYTF. DNA for the CDR3: TGTGCCTGGAGATGGGACAGGGGTGGCTACACCTTC.